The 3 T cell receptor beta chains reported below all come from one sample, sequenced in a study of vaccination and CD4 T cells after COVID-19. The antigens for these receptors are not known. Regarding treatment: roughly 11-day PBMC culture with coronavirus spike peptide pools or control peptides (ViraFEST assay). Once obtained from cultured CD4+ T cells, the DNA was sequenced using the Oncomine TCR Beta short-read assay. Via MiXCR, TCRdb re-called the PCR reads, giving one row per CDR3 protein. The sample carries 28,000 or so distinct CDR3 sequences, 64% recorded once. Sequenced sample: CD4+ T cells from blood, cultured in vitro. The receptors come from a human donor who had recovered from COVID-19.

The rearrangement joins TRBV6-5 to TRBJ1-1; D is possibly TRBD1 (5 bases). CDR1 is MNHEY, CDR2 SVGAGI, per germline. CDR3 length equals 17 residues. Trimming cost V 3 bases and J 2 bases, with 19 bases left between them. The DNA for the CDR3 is TGTGCCAGCAGTTATATCTCCAAGGGACGCCAAAACACTGAAGCTTTCTTT. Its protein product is CASSYISKGRQNTEAFF.

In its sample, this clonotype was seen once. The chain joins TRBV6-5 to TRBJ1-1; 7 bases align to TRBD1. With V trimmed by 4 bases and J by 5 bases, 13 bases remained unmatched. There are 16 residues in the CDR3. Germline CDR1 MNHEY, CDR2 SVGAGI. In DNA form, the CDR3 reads TGTGCCAGCAGTTCCTCCGGACAGGACGGGAGTACTGAAGCTTTCTTT. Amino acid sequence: CASSSSGQDGSTEAFF.

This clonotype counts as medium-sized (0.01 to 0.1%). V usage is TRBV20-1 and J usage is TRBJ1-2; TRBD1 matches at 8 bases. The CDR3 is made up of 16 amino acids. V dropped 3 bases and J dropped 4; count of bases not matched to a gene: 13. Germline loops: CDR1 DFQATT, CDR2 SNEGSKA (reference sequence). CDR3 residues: CSAREPQGAQSYGYTF. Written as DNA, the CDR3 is TGCAGTGCTAGGGAACCCCAGGGGGCTCAGAGCTATGGCTACACCTTC.